This T cell receptor (beta chain) was recovered during a study of T cell repertoires in cytomegalovirus infection. Whole-study context: Matching HLA type and CMV infection were both indicated by public TCR beta signatures.

Per the germline V gene, CDR1 is SGHDT and CDR2 is YYEEEE. V was clipped by 3 bases and J by 9 bases; unmatched bases: 5. CDR3 length: 13 residues. TCRdb analysed the reads with MiXCR anew, one entry per CDR3 protein. The profile covers roughly 340,000 distinct CDR3 sequences, with about 28% appearing a single time and about 19% taken by the ten largest. About this clonotype: Its antigen is not identified.

This receptor was obtained from a human donor in good health (CMV status not recorded). Some clones in this sample may be carry-over from other donors' samples. The chain recombines TRBV5-6 with TRBJ2-1; 8 bases are shared with TRBD2. The sample here was cultured PBMCs, taken from culture after CMV antigen stimulation. CDR3 nucleotide sequence: TGTGCCAGCAGCTACGGTAGCGGGATTGAGCAGTTCTTC. Translated, it gives CASSYGSGIEQFF.